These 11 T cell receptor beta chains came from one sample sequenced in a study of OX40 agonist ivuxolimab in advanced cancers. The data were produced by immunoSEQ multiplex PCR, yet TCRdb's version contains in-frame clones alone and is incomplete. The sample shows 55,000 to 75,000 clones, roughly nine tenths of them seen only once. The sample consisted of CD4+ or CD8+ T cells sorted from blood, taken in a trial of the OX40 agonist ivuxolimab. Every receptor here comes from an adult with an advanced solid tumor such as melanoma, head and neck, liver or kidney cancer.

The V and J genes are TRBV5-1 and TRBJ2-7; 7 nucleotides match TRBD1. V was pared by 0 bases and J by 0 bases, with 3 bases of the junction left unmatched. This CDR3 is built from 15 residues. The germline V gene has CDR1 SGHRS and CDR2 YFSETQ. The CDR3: CASSLEDRSSYEQYF. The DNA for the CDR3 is TGCGCCAGCAGCTTGGAGGACAGGAGCTCCTACGAGCAGTACTTC. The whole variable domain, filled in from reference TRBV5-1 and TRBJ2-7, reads KAGVTQTPRYLIKTRGQQVTLSCSPISGHRSVSWYQQTPGQGLQFLFEYFSETQRNKGNFPGRFSGRQFSNSRSEMNVSTLELGDSALYLCASSLEDRSSYEQYFGPGTRLTVT.

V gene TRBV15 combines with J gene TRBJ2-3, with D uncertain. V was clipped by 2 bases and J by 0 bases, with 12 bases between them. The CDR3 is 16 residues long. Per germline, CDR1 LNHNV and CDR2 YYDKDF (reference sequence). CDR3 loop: CATSRKRTVSTDTQYF. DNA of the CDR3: TGTGCCACCAGCAGAAAGAGAACAGTTAGCACAGATACGCAGTATTTT.

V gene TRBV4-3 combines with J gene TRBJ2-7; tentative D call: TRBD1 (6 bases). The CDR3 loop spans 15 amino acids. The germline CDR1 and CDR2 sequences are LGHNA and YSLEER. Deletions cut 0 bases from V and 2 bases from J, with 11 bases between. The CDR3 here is CASSQEPRGTYEQYF. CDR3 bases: TGCGCCAGCAGCCAAGAACCCAGGGGTACCTACGAGCAGTACTTC.

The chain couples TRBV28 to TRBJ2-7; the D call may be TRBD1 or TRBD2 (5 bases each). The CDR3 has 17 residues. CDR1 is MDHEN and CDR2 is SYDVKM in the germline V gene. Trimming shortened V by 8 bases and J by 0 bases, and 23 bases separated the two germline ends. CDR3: CASPLGDPTDFSYEQYF. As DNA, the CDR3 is TGTGCCAGCCCATTAGGGGACCCTACAGATTTCTCCTACGAGCAGTACTTC.

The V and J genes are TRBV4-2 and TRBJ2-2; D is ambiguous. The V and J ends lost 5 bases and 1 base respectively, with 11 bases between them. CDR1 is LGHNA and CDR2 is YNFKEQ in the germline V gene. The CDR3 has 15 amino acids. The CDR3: CASSLGQQNTGELFF. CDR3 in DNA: TGTGCCAGCAGCTTGGGCCAACAGAACACCGGGGAGCTGTTTTTT.

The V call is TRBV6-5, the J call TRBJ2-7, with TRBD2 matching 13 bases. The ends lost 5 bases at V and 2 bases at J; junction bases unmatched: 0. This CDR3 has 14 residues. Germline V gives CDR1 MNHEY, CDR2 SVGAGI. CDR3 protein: CASSGLAGAYEQYF. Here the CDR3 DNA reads TGTGCCAGCAGTGGACTAGCGGGAGCCTACGAGCAGTACTTC.

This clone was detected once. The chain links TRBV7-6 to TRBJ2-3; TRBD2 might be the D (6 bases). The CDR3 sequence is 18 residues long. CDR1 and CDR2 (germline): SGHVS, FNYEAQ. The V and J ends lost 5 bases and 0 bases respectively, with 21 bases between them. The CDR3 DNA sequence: TGTGCCAGCAGCGCCAGCGGGTGGGGAGGCACTAGCACAGATACGCAGTATTTT. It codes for CASSASGWGGTSTDTQYF.

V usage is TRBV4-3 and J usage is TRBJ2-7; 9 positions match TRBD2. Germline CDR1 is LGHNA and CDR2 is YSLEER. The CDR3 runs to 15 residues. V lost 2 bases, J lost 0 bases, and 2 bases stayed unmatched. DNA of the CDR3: TGCGCCAGCAGCCAATATAGCGGGAGCTCCTACGAGCAGTACTTC. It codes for CASSQYSGSSYEQYF.

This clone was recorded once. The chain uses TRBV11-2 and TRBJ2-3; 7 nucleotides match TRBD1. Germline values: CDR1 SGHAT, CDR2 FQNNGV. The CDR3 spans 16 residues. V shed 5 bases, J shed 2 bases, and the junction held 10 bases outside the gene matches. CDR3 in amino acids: CASSPTRDRITDTQYF. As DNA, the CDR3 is TGTGCCAGCAGCCCCACCCGGGACAGAATCACAGATACGCAGTATTTT.

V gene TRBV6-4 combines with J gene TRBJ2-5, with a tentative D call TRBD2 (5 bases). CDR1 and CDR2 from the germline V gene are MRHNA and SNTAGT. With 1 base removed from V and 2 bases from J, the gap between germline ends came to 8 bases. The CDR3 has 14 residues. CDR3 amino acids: CASSDWSGQETQYF. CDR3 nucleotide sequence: TGTGCCAGCAGTGACTGGAGCGGTCAAGAGACCCAGTACTTC.

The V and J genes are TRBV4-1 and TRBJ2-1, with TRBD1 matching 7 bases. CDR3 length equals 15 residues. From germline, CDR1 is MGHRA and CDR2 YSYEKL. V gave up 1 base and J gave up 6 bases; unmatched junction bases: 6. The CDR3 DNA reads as TGCGCCAGCAGCCAAGGTTTTGACAGGGTCAATGAGCAGTTCTTC. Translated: CASSQGFDRVNEQFF.